The T cell receptor beta chain described here comes from a study of response to subunit inactivated influenza vaccine. Study-wide results and limits: Only a handful of new T cells, the authors suggested, are recruited with each seasonal influenza vaccination.

Germline lookup yields CDR1 SGHTA and CDR2 FQGNSA. Trimming took 3 bases from V and 4 from J; bases not matched to a gene: 5. The CDR3 totals 15 residues. Regarding this clonotype: What it binds is unknown.

In TCRdb, the RT-PCR reads were re-called with MiXCR into one record per CDR3 protein. The repertoire consists of hundreds of thousands of distinct CDR3 sequences, with approximately 13% occurring once and the leading ten covering roughly 13%. This chain links TRBV7-2 with TRBJ2-7; 11 positions match TRBD2. The source was PBMCs from blood, collected roughly 45 days after vaccination. The clonotype was recovered from a man aged 50 to 60 who received an inactivated influenza vaccine. CDR3 nucleotides: TGTGCCAGCAGCTTCGTAGCGGGAGGGCCGTACGAGCAGTACTTC. This gives the protein CASSFVAGGPYEQYF.